This TCR beta chain was captured in a study of blood T cell repertoires in COVID-19. Repertoires were generated with immunoSEQ multiplex PCR, while TCRdb's copy carries only in-frame clones and drops some. The table has 20,000 or so clones, more than 85% seen once. This clone appeared a single time. Germline CDR1 is SGHRS and CDR2 is YFSETQ. V was clipped by 3 bases and J by 0 bases; unmatched bases: 5. This CDR3 comprises 15 residues. Specimen: peripheral blood. The chain recombines TRBV5-1 with TRBJ2-5; TRBD2 aligns across 7 bases. The sequence was collected from a man aged 70 or older with active COVID-19. The CDR3 coding sequence is TGCGCCAGCAGCTGGGCGGGAGCCCACCAAGAGACCCAGTACTTC. Translated, it gives CASSWAGAHQETQYF.